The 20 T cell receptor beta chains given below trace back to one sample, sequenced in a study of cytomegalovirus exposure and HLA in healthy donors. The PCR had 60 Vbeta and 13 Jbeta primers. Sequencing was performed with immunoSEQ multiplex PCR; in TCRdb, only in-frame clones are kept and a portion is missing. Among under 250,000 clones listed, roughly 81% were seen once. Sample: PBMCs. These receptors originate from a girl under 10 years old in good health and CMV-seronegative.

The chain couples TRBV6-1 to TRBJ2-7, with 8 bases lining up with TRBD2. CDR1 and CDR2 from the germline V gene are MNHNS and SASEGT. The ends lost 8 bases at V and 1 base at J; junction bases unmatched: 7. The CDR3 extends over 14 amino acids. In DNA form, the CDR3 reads TGTGCCAGCCTCGTAACGGGGGGGTCCTACGAGCAGTACTTC. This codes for CASLVTGGSYEQYF.

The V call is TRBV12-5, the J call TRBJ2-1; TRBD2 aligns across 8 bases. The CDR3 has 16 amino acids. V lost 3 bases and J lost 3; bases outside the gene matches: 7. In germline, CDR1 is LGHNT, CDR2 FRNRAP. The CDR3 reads CASGLRLAGDYNEQFF. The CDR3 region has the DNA TGTGCTAGTGGTTTAAGGCTAGCGGGCGACTACAATGAGCAGTTCTTC.

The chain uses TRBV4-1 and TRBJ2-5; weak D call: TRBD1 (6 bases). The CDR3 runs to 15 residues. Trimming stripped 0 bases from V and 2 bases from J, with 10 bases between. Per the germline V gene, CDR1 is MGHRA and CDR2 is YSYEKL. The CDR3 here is CASSQEWGQQETQYF. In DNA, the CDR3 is TGCGCCAGCAGCCAAGAATGGGGACAACAAGAGACCCAGTACTTC.

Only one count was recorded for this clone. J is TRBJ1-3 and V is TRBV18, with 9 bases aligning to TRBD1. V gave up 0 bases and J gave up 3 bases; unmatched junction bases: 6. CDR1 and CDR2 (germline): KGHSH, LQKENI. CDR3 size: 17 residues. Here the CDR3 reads CASSPPVTGGGGNTIYF. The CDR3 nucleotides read TGTGCCAGCTCACCACCGGTGACAGGGGGAGGTGGAAACACCATATATTTT.

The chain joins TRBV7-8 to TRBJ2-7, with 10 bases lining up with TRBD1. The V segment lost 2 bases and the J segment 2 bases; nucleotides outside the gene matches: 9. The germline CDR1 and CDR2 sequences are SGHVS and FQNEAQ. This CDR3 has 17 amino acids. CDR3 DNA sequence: TGTGCCAGCAGCTTACCCCTGGGACAGGGGCTTACCTACGAGCAGTACTTC. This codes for CASSLPLGQGLTYEQYF.

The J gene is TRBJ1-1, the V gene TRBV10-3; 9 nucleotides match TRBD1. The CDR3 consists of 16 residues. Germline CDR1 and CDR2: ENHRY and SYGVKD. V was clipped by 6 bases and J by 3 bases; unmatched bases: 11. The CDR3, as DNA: TGTGCCATCAGAGGGAAGGGGACAGGGCTTCACACTGAAGCTTTCTTT. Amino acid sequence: CAIRGKGTGLHTEAFF.

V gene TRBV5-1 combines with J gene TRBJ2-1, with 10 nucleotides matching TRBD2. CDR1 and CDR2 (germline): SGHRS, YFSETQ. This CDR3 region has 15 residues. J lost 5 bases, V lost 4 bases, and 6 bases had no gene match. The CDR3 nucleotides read TGCGCCAGCAGCGCGCTAGCGGGAGCCGACAATGAGCAGTTCTTC. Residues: CASSALAGADNEQFF.

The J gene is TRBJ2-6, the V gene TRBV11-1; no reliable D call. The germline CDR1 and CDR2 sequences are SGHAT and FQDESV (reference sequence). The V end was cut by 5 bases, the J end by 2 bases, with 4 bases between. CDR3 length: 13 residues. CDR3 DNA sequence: TGTGCCAGCAGCCCGGCTGGGGCCAACGTCCTGACTTTC. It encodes CASSPAGANVLTF.

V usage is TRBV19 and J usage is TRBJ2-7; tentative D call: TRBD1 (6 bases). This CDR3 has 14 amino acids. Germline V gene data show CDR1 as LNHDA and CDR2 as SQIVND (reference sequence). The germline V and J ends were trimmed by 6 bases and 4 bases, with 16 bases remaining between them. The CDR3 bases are TGTGCCAGTAGCCAAACAGGGCGAATTTACGAGCAGTACTTC. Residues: CASSQTGRIYEQYF.

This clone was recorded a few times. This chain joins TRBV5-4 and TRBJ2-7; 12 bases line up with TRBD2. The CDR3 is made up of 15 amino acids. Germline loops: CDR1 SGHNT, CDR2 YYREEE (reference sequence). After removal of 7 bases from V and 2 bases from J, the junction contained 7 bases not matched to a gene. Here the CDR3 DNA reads TGTGCCAGCTCCGGGACTAGCGGGTTTGCCTACGAGCAGTACTTC. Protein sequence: CASSGTSGFAYEQYF.

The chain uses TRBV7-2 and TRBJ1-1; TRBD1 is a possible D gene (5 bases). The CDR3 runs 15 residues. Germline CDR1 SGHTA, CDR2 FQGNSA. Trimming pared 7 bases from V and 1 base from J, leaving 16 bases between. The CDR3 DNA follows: TGTGCCAGCACCGTGGCGGGGGGATCGAACACTGAAGCTTTCTTT. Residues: CASTVAGGSNTEAFF.

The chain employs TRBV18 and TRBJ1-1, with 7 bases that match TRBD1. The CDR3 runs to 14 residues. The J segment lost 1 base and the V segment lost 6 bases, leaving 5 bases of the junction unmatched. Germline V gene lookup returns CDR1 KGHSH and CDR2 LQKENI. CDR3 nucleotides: TGTGCCAGCTCTCCGGAGGGGGCGAACACTGAAGCTTTCTTT. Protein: CASSPEGANTEAFF.

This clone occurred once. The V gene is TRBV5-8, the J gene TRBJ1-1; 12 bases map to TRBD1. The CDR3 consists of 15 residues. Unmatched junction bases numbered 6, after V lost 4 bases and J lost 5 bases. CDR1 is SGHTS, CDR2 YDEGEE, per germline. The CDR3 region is CASSRDRGRGTEAFF. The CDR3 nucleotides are TGTGCCAGCAGCAGGGACAGGGGGCGAGGAACTGAAGCTTTCTTT.

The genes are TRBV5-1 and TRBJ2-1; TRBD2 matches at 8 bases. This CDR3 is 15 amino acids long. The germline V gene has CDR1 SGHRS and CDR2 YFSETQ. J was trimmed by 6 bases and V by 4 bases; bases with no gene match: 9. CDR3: CASSPVQGTSNEQFF. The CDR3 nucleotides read TGCGCCAGCAGCCCGGTTCAGGGGACTAGCAATGAGCAGTTCTTC.

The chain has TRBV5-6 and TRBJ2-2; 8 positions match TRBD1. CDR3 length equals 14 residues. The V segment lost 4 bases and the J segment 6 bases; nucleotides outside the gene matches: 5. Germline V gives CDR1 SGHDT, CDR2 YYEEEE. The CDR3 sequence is CASSLRTGPGELFF. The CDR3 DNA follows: TGTGCCAGCAGCCTCCGGACAGGGCCCGGGGAGCTGTTTTTT.

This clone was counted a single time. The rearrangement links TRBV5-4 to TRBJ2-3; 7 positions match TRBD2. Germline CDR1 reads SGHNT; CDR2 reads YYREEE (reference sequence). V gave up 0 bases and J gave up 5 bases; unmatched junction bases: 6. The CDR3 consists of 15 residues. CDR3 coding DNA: TGTGCCAGCAGCTTGGGGGGAGGGGAGGGAGATACGCAGTATTTT. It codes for CASSLGGGEGDTQYF.

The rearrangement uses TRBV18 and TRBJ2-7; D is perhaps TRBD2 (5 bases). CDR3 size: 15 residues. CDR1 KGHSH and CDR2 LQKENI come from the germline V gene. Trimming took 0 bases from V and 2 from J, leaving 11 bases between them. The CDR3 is CASSPPTRRTYEQYF. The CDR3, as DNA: TGTGCCAGCTCACCACCTACTAGACGGACCTACGAGCAGTACTTC.

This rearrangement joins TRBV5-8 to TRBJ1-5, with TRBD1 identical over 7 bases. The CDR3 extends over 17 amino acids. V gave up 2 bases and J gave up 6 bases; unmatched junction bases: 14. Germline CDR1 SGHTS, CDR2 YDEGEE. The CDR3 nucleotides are TGTGCCAGCAGCTTAGGGGCAGAACTATCAGGGGGTCAGCCCCAGCATTTT. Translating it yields CASSLGAELSGGQPQHF.

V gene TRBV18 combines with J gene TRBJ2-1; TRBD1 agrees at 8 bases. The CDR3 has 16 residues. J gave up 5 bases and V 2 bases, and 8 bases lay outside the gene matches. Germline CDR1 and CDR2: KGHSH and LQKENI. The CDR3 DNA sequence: TGTGCCAGCTCACCATTCGGGACAGGTATGCACAATGAGCAGTTCTTC. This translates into CASSPFGTGMHNEQFF.

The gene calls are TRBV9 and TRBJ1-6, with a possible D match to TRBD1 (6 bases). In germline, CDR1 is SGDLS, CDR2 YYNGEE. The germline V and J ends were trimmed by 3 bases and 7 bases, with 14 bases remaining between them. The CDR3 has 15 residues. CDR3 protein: CASSAAGVGNSPLHF. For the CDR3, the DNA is TGTGCCAGCAGCGCCGCAGGGGTGGGAAATTCACCCCTCCACTTT.